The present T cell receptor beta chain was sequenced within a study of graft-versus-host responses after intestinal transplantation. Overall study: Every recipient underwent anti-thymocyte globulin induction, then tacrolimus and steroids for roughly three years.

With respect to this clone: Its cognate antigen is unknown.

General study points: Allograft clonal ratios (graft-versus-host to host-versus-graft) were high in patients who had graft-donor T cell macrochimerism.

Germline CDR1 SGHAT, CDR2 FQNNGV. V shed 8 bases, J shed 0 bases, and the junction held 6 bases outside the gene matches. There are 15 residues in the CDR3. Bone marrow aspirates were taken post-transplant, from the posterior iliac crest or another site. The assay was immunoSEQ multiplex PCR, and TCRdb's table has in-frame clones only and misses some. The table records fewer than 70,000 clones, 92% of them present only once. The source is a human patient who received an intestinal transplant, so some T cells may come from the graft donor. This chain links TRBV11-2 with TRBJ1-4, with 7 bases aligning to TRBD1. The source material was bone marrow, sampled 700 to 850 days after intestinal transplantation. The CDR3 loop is CASGIQGTTNEKLFF. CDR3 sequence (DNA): TGTGCCAGCGGAATACAGGGGACAACTAATGAAAAACTGTTTTTT.